This TCR beta chain was found in a study of post-analysis software for immune sequencing data. cDNA libraries for TCR beta contained unique molecular identifiers. TCRdb re-analysed the PCR reads in MiXCR, keeping a single row per CDR3 protein. The table lists fewer than 850,000 distinct CDR3 sequences, just over 45% of them singletons. This clonotype was observed a handful of times. Sample: blood. The TCR sequence derives from a girl aged 10-17 years with multiple sclerosis.

The chain's CDR3 is CASSLSGTSGSDTQYF. CDR3 DNA sequence: TGCGCCAGCAGCTTGAGTGGGACTAGCGGGAGTGATACGCAGTATTTT. The chain carries TRBV5-1 and TRBJ2-3, with 14 bases fitting TRBD2. Germline V CDR1 and CDR2: SGHRS, YFSETQ. J gave up 6 bases and V 1 base, and 4 bases lay outside the gene matches. This CDR3 comprises 16 residues.